The rows below give T cell receptor beta chains drawn from one sample of a study of cytomegalovirus exposure and HLA in healthy donors. The data were produced by immunoSEQ multiplex PCR, yet TCRdb's version contains in-frame clones alone and is incomplete. Here the sample spans about 150,000 clones, about 75% being singletons. Sequencing was carried out using PBMCs. These receptors originate from a woman in her thirties in good health and CMV-seronegative. CDR3s include the opening cysteine and the closing phenylalanine or tryptophan. Each record gives: D gene, clone size, V gene, J gene, CDR3 DNA, CDR3 protein. The D gene is left open where the match is weak. Some rows have no size entry. The others give once, few or many, or a class for an expanded clone.

-	-	TRBV7-8	TRBJ1-5	TGTGCCAGCAGCTTTTCTGCTAGGCTGAGTAGCAATCAGCCCCAGCATTTT	CASSFSARLSSNQPQHF
TRBD1	once	TRBV7-8	TRBJ1-4	TGTGCCAGCAGCCGCAGGACAGGGATCGAAAAACTGTTTTTT	CASSRRTGIEKLFF
TRBD1	medium-sized	TRBV6-5	TRBJ2-2	TGTGCCAGCAGCCTGGGACAGCGAAACACCGGGGAGCTGTTTTTT	CASSLGQRNTGELFF
TRBD2	-	TRBV11-2	TRBJ2-7	TGTGCCAGCAGCTCCGGGAGGGGGGCCGGGACCGAGCAGTACTTC	CASSSGRGAGTEQYF
TRBD1	-	TRBV5-4	TRBJ1-2	TGTGCCAGCAGCTTGACCACAGGGGCGACTGGCTACACCTTC	CASSLTTGATGYTF
TRBD1	-	TRBV6-1	TRBJ2-7	TGTGCCAGCACCTTCGGGACAGGGGTTAAGGAGCAGTACTTC	CASTFGTGVKEQYF
TRBD1	-	TRBV7-8	TRBJ2-1	TGTGCCAGCAGCTTCTTAGGACAGGTGAATGAGCAGTTCTTC	CASSFLGQVNEQFF
TRBD1	few	TRBV6-1	TRBJ1-6	TGTGCCAGCAGTGAATACAGGGGCAAGAATTCACCCCTCCACTTT	CASSEYRGKNSPLHF
-	-	TRBV5-1	TRBJ2-2	TGCGCCAGCAGCTTCCGGACAGCGAACACCGGGGAGCTGTTTTTT	CASSFRTANTGELFF
TRBD1	-	TRBV5-8	TRBJ1-4	TGTGCCAGCAGCCCAGGGGGCACGTACGAAAAACTGTTTTTT	CASSPGGTYEKLFF
-	-	TRBV5-5	TRBJ1-1	TGTGCCAGCAGCTTGCCCAGCACTGAAGCTTTCTTT	CASSLPSTEAFF
TRBD1	few	TRBV2	TRBJ2-7	TGTGCCAGCAGTGTGACAGGGGGAGGCGAGCAGTACTTC	CASSVTGGGEQYF
-	-	TRBV28	TRBJ2-6	TGTGCCAGCAGTTTACCGGGATCTGTTGGGGCCAACGTCCTGACTTTC	CASSLPGSVGANVLTF
-	-	TRBV19	TRBJ2-2	TGTGCCAGTAGGCCGTGGCTTCAAGGGGGTCACGCGAACACCGGGGAGCTGTTTTTT	CASRPWLQGGHANTGELFF
-	-	TRBV4-1	TRBJ2-5	TGCGCCAGCAGCCAGGGAGAGGAAGAGACCCAGTACTTC	CASSQGEEETQYF
TRBD1	-	TRBV2	TRBJ2-2	TGTGCCAGCAGTGAAATGGGACAGGGATTAACCGGGGAGCTGTTTTTT	CASSEMGQGLTGELFF
TRBD1	-	TRBV2	TRBJ1-6	TGTGCCAGCAGCCGACAGGGTAATTCACCCCTCCACTTT	CASSRQGNSPLHF
-	-	TRBV19	TRBJ1-1	TGTGCCAGTTCGGCGACAGTGAACACTGAAGCTTTCTTT	CASSATVNTEAFF
-	-	TRBV4-1	TRBJ1-4	TGCGCCAGCAGCCGGACCGGGGACTATGCTGAAAAACTGTTTTTT	CASSRTGDYAEKLFF
-	-	TRBV6-1	TRBJ1-5	TGTGCCAGCAGTGCTCAACAGGGTTTAGGCCAGCCCCAGCATTTT	CASSAQQGLGQPQHF
-	-	TRBV11-2	TRBJ1-3	TGTGCCAGCAGCTTGCAGGGTTTCTCTGGAAACACCATATATTTT	CASSLQGFSGNTIYF
-	-	TRBV6-5	TRBJ2-3	TGTGCCAGCAGTTACCCGGGTACCTATACGCAGTATTTT	CASSYPGTYTQYF